This T cell receptor (beta chain) was recovered during a study of CD8 T cells in ankylosing spondylitis. The study's findings and limits: Researchers reportedly found disease-linked clones significantly enriched in matched ankylosing spondylitis synovial fluid. Clones linked with disease were CD8+ and fairly uncommon in the peripheral blood.

V dropped 0 bases and J dropped 10; count of bases not matched to a gene: 4. The CDR3 is 13 residues long. From germline, CDR1 is SQVTM and CDR2 ANQGSEA. Quantitative 5'-RACE was performed with molecular barcodes, and it yielded the TCR beta libraries. MiXCR, applied by TCRdb to the 5' RACE reads, yields one record per CDR3 protein. The sample records more than 150,000 distinct CDR3 sequences, approximately 10% being singletons. This clonotype was seen repeatedly, ten times or more. Its antigen is still unknown. Source material: blood, either unsorted or a sorted T cell fraction (not recorded which). The chain links TRBV29-1 to TRBJ2-1; 9 nucleotides line up with TRBD2. The TCR sequence derives from a male donor with ankylosing spondylitis or in good health (not recorded which). This CDR3 reads CSVEDGGREEQFF. DNA of the CDR3: TGCAGCGTTGAAGACGGCGGGAGGGAGGAGCAGTTCTTC.